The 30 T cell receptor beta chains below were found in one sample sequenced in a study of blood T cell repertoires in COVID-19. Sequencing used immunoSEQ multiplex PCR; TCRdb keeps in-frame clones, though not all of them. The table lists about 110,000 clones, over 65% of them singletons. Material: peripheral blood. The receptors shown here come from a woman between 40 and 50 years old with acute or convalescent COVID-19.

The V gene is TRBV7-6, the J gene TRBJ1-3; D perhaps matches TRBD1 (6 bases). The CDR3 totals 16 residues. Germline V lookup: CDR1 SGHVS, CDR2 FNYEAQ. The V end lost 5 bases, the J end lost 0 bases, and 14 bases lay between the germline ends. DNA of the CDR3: TGTGCCAGCAGCAACATACAGGGCCTCTCTGGAAACACCATATATTTT. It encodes CASSNIQGLSGNTIYF.

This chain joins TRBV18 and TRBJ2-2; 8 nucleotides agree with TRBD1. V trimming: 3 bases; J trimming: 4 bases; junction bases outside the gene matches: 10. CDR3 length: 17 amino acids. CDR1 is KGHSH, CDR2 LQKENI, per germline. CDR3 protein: CASSPDLTGAVTGELFF. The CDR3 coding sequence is TGTGCCAGCTCACCCGATTTGACAGGGGCGGTCACCGGGGAGCTGTTTTTT.

The CDR3 is CASTRTFDTEAFF. CDR3 in DNA: TGTGCCAGTACGCGAACGTTCGACACTGAAGCTTTCTTT. The rearrangement links TRBV19 to TRBJ1-1; D uncertain. CDR3 length equals 13 residues. Trimming stripped 7 bases from V and 3 bases from J, with 12 bases between. In germline, CDR1 is LNHDA, CDR2 SQIVND (reference sequence).

In DNA, the CDR3 is TGTGCCACCACCCGGACAGGGCTACACACTGAAGCTTTCTTT. Its protein is CATTRTGLHTEAFF. This rearrangement joins TRBV15 to TRBJ1-1; TRBD1 agrees at 8 bases. The CDR3 contains 14 residues. Trimming at V came to 7 bases and at J to 3 bases, leaving 7 bases not matched to a gene. Germline-derived CDR1 and CDR2 are LNHNV and YYDKDF (reference sequence).

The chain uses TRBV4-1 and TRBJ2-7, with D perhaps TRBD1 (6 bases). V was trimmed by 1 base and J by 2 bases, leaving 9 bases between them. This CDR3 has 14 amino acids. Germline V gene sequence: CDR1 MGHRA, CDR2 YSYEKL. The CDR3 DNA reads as TGCGCCAGCAGCCAAGTGACAGGACCCTACGAGCAGTACTTC. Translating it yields CASSQVTGPYEQYF.

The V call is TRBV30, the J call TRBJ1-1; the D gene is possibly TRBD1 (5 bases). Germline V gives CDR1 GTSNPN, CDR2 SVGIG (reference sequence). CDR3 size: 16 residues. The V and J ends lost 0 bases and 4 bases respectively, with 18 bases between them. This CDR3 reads CAWSVRQNRPATEAFF. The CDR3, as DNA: TGTGCCTGGAGTGTACGTCAGAACAGGCCCGCCACTGAAGCTTTCTTT.

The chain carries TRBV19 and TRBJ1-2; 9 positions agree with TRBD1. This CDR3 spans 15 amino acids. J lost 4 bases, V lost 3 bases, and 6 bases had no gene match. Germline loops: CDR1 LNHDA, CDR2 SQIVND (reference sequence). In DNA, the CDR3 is TGTGCCAGTAGTATCGGACAGGGGCTAGGCTATGGCTACACCTTC. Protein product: CASSIGQGLGYGYTF. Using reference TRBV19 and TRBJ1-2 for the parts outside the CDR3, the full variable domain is DGGITQSPKYLFRKEGQNVTLSCEQNLNHDAMYWYRQDPGQGLRLIYYSQIVNDFQKGDIAEGYSVSREKKESFPLTVTSAQKNPTAFYLCASSIGQGLGYGYTFGSGTRLTVV.

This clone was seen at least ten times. Written as DNA, the CDR3 is TGTGCCAGCAGCGATGACAATTCTGGAAACACCATATATTTT. Its protein product is CASSDDNSGNTIYF. The J gene is TRBJ1-3, the V gene TRBV9; D is unresolved. The germline V gene encodes CDR1 SGDLS and CDR2 YYNGEE. The CDR3 extends over 14 amino acids. Between the trimmed V and J ends, which lost 3 bases and 1 base, there was a span of 8 bases.

The chain's CDR3 is CASSLHPRGSQETQYF. The CDR3 coding sequence is TGTGCCAGCAGCCTCCACCCCCGGGGTAGCCAAGAGACCCAGTACTTC. The chain is built from TRBV14 and TRBJ2-5, with D maybe TRBD2 (5 bases). The CDR3 is 16 residues long. The V end lost 4 bases, the J end lost 1 base, and 16 bases lay between the germline ends. The germline gives CDR1 SGHDN, CDR2 FVKESK. The whole variable domain, filled in from reference TRBV14 and TRBJ2-5, reads EAGVTQFPSHSVIEKGQTVTLRCDPISGHDNLYWYRRVMGKEIKFLLHFVKESKQDESGMPNNRFLAERTGGTYSTLKVQPAELEDSGVYFCASSLHPRGSQETQYFGPGTRLLVL.

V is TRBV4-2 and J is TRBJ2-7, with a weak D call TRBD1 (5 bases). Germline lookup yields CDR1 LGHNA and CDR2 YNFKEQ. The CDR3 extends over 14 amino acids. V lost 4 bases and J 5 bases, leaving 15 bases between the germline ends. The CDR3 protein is CASSPLGRVHEQYF. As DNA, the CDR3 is TGTGCCAGCAGCCCCCTAGGCAGGGTCCACGAGCAGTACTTC.

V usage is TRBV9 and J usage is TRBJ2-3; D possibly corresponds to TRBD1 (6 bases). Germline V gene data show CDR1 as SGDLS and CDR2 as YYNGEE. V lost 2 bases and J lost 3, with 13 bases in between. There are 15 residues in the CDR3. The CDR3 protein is CASSVSGRGTDTQYF. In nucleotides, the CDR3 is TGTGCCAGCAGCGTGAGCGGCAGGGGTACAGATACGCAGTATTTT.

The CDR3 DNA is TGTGCCAGCAGCCAAGGTAAACGGACAATCGGGTTCTTC. The encoded protein is CASSQGKRTIGFF. The rearrangement uses TRBV3-1 (or the pseudogene TRBV3-2) and TRBJ2-1, with D maybe TRBD1 (5 bases). Deletions cut 1 base from V and 15 bases from J, with 16 bases between. The CDR3 loop spans 13 amino acids. Germline V gene sequence: CDR1 LGHDT, CDR2 YNNKEL (reference sequence).

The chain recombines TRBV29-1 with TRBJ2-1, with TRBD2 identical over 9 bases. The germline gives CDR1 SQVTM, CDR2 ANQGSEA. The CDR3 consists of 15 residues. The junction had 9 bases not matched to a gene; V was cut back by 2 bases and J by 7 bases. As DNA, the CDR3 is TGCAGCGTTGAATTTATAGCGGGGGTAATAAATGAGCAGTTCTTC. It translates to CSVEFIAGVINEQFF.

CDR3 amino acids: CASSTTSTDTQYF. CDR3 nucleotide sequence: TGTGCCAGCAGTACGACTAGCACAGATACGCAGTATTTT. The chain links TRBV6-5 to TRBJ2-3; D remains ambiguous. V was pared by 5 bases and J by 0 bases, with 6 bases between. The CDR3 sequence is 13 residues long. CDR1 and CDR2 (germline): MNHEY, SVGAGI.

CDR3 bases: TGTGCCACCGGCCGAGACAGAATTCCCTACGAGCAGTACTTC. It translates to CATGRDRIPYEQYF. The chain carries TRBV27 and TRBJ2-7; tentatively, D is TRBD1 (5 bases). V dropped 10 bases and J dropped 2 bases, with 18 bases sitting between them. CDR1 and CDR2 from the germline V gene are MNHEY and SMNVEV (reference sequence). The CDR3 extends over 14 amino acids.

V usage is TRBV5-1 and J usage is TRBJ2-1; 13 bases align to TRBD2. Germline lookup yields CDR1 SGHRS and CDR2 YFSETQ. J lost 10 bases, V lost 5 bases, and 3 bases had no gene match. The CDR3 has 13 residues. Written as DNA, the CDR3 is TGCGCCAGCAGACCGGGACTAGCGGGGGAGCAGTTCTTC. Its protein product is CASRPGLAGEQFF.

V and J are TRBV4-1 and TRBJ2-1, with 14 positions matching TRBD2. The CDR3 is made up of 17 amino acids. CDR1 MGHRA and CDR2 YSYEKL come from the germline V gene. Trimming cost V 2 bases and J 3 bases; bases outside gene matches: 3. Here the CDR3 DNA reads TGCGCCAGCAGCCAACGTGGACTAGCGGGGGGCTACAATGAGCAGTTCTTC. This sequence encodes CASSQRGLAGGYNEQFF.

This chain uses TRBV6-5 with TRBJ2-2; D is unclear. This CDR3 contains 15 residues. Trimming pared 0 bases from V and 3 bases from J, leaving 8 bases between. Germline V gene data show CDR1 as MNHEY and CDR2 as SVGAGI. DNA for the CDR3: TGTGCCAGCAGTTACTCTATCCCAGACACCGGGGAGCTGTTTTTT. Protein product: CASSYSIPDTGELFF.

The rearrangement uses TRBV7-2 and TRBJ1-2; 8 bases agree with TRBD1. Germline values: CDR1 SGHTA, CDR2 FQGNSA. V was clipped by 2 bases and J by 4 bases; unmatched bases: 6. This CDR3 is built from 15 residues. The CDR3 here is CASSLKTGVGYGYTF. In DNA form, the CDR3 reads TGTGCCAGCAGCTTAAAGACAGGGGTGGGCTATGGCTACACCTTC.

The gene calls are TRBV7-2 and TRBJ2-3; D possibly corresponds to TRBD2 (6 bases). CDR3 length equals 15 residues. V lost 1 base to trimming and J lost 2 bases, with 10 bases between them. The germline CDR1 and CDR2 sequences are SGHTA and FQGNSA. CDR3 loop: CASSLVGGTTDTQYF. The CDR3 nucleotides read TGTGCCAGCAGCTTAGTGGGGGGTACCACAGATACGCAGTATTTT.

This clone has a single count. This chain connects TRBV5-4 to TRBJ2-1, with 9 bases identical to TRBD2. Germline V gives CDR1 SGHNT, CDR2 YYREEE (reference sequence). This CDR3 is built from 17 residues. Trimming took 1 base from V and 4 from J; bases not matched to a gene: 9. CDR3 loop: CASSLLAGGPVYNEQFF. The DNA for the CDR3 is TGTGCCAGCAGCTTGTTGGCGGGGGGGCCTGTTTACAATGAGCAGTTCTTC.

The CDR3 region has the DNA TGTGCCATACGACAGGGGGGGGACACTGAAGCTTTCTTT. Its translation is CAIRQGGDTEAFF. This chain links TRBV2 with TRBJ1-1, with 9 bases aligning to TRBD1. The CDR3 is made up of 13 amino acids. Germline assignment: CDR1 SNHLY and CDR2 FYNNEI. With V trimmed by 10 bases and J by 3 bases, 6 bases remained unmatched.

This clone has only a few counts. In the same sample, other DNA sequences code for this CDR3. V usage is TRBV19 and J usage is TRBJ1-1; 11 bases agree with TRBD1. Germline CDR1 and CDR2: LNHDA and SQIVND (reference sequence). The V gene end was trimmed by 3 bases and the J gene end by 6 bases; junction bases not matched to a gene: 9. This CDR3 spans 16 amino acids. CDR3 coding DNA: TGTGCCAGTAGTATCGGGGGACAGGGGGTTGGGGCTGAAGCTTTCTTT. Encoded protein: CASSIGGQGVGAEAFF.

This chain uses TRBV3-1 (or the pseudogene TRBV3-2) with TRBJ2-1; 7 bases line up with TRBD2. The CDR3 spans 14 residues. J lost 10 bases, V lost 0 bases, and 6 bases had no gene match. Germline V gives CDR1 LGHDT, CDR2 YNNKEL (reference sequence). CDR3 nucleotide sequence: TGTGCCAGCAGCCAAGATCGGGGGGTCAACGAGCAGTTCTTC. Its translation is CASSQDRGVNEQFF.

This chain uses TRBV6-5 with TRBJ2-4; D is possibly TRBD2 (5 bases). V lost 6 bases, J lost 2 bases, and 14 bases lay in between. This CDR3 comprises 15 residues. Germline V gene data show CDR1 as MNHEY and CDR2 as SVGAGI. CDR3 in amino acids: CASRSPTGTKNIQYF. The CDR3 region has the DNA TGTGCCAGCAGGAGCCCGACGGGGACCAAAAACATTCAGTACTTC.

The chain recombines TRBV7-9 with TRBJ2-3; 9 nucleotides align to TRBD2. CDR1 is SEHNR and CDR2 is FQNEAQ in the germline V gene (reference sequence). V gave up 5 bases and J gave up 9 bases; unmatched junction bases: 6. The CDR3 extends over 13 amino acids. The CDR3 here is CASSPPGLATQYF. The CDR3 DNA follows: TGTGCCAGCAGCCCCCCGGGACTAGCAACGCAGTATTTT.

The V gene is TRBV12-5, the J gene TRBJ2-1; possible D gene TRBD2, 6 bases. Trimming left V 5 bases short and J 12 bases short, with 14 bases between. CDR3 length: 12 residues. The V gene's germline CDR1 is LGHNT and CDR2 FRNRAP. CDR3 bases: TGTGCTAGTGGTCCCTTGGATAGCGGGCAGTTCTTC. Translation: CASGPLDSGQFF.

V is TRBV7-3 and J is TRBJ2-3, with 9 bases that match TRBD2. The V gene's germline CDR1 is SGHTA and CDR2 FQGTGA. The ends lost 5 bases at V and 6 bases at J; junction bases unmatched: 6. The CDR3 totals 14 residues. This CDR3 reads CASSLAGGSDTQYF. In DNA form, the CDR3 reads TGTGCCAGCAGCCTTGCGGGGGGGTCGGATACGCAGTATTTT.

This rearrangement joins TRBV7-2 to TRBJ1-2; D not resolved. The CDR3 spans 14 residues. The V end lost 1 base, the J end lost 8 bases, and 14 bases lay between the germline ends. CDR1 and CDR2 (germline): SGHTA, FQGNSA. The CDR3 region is CASSLVADSQGYTF. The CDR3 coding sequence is TGTGCCAGCAGCTTAGTCGCGGATTCGCAGGGCTACACCTTC. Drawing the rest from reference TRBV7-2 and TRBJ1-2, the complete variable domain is GAGVSQSPSNKVTEKGKDVELRCDPISGHTALYWYRQSLGQGLEFLIYFQGNSAPDKSGLPSDRFSAERTGGSVSTLTIQRTQQEDSAVYLCASSLVADSQGYTFGSGTRLTVV.

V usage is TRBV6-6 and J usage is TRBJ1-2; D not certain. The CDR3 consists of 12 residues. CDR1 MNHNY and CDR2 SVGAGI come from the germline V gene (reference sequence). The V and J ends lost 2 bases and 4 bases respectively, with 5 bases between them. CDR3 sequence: CASSYVSYGYTF. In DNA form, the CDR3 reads TGTGCCAGCAGTTACGTCTCCTATGGCTACACCTTC.